One sample yielded the 18 T cell receptor beta chains listed below, sequenced in a study of cytomegalovirus exposure and HLA in healthy donors. Use of 60 Vbeta and 13 Jbeta primers characterized the PCR. TCRdb's copy holds only in-frame clones and misses some; the assay was immunoSEQ multiplex PCR. The sample contains 84,000 or so clones, approximately 80% of which appear only once. Sequenced material: PBMCs. These receptors all stem from a human donor in good health.

The chain links TRBV7-6 to TRBJ2-1, with D possibly matching TRBD2 (5 bases). The CDR3 spans 14 residues. With 8 bases removed from V and 2 bases from J, the gap between germline ends came to 13 bases. Germline V gives CDR1 SGHVS, CDR2 FNYEAQ. CDR3 amino acids: CASRGEGTYNEQFF. In nucleotides, the CDR3 is TGTGCCAGCCGGGGAGAGGGAACCTACAATGAGCAGTTCTTC.

V gene TRBV4-2 combines with J gene TRBJ2-5; 9 bases agree with TRBD2. Germline V gene lookup returns CDR1 LGHNA and CDR2 YNFKEQ. Trimming removed 1 base from V and 1 base from J; junction bases left unmatched: 16. This CDR3 contains 20 residues. CDR3 amino acids: CASSQVSPREVAGVQETQYF. CDR3 sequence (DNA): TGTGCCAGCAGCCAAGTTTCCCCCCGGGAGGTAGCGGGGGTCCAAGAGACCCAGTACTTC.

This chain joins TRBV27 and TRBJ2-7; perhaps TRBD1 as D (5 bases). V lost 4 bases, J lost 0 bases, and 10 bases lay in between. The CDR3 runs to 14 residues. Germline V gives CDR1 MNHEY, CDR2 SMNVEV (reference sequence). CDR3 amino acids: CASSSRAYSYEQYF. In DNA, the CDR3 is TGTGCCAGCAGTTCCAGGGCATACTCCTACGAGCAGTACTTC.

The chain employs TRBV30 and TRBJ2-2; 8 positions match TRBD1. The V gene end was trimmed by 0 bases and the J gene end by 6 bases; junction bases not matched to a gene: 6. Germline lookup yields CDR1 GTSNPN and CDR2 SVGIG (reference sequence). The CDR3 sequence is 15 residues long. The CDR3: CAWSVGQGRAGELFF. CDR3 sequence (DNA): TGTGCCTGGAGTGTTGGACAGGGACGGGCCGGGGAGCTGTTTTTT.

The chain carries TRBV5-6 and TRBJ2-5; a possible D gene is TRBD1 (6 bases). With 7 bases removed from V and 1 base from J, the gap between germline ends came to 11 bases. Germline CDR1 is SGHDT and CDR2 is YYEEEE. The CDR3 has 13 amino acids. CDR3 protein: CASAQGFQETQYF. For the CDR3, the DNA is TGTGCCAGCGCCCAGGGGTTCCAAGAGACCCAGTACTTC.

The chain joins TRBV19 to TRBJ1-1, with a weak D call TRBD1 (5 bases). The V and J ends lost 3 bases and 5 bases respectively, with 16 bases between them. Germline lookup yields CDR1 LNHDA and CDR2 SQIVND (reference sequence). The CDR3 runs to 15 residues. The chain's CDR3 is CASSMVSWGGTEAFF. The CDR3 DNA reads as TGTGCCAGTAGTATGGTTTCATGGGGGGGAACTGAAGCTTTCTTT.

The chain links TRBV19 to TRBJ2-5; 14 bases align to TRBD2. This CDR3 contains 18 residues. Trimming removed 4 bases from V and 2 bases from J; junction bases left unmatched: 9. Per the germline V gene, CDR1 is LNHDA and CDR2 is SQIVND (reference sequence). DNA of the CDR3: TGTGCCAGTAGTACAGGACTAGCGGGGGGCCCACTACAAGAGACCCAGTACTTC. Protein product: CASSTGLAGGPLQETQYF.

This chain uses TRBV4-3 with TRBJ2-5; TRBD1 aligns across 10 bases. V dropped 3 bases and J dropped 5; count of bases not matched to a gene: 6. CDR1 and CDR2 (germline): LGHNA, YSLEER. The CDR3 is 15 amino acids. CDR3 in DNA: TGCGCCAGCAGCCAGACGACAGGGGGCAGGGAGACCCAGTACTTC. It encodes CASSQTTGGRETQYF.

This chain connects TRBV5-4 to TRBJ1-1; no definite D call. Trimming removed 0 bases from V and 2 bases from J, with 11 bases in between. The germline V gene encodes CDR1 SGHNT and CDR2 YYREEE (reference sequence). CDR3 length: 15 residues. CDR3 DNA sequence: TGTGCCAGCAGCTTGGGTGTCCAGGCAAACACTGAAGCTTTCTTT. Translating it yields CASSLGVQANTEAFF. The variable domain in full, with the rest retrieved from reference TRBV5-4 and TRBJ1-1, is ETGVTQSPTHLIKTRGQQVTLRCSSQSGHNTVSWYQQALGQGPQFIFQYYREEENGRGNFPPRFSGLQFPNYSSELNVNALELDDSALYLCASSLGVQANTEAFFGQGTRLTVV.

The chain carries TRBV19 and TRBJ1-1; weak D call: TRBD1 (5 bases). The germline V gene has CDR1 LNHDA and CDR2 SQIVND (reference sequence). The CDR3 covers 18 residues. Trimming took off 0 bases at V and 1 base at J, with 18 bases between the two ends. The CDR3 here is CASSIDTSTADTNTEAFF. CDR3 in DNA: TGTGCCAGTAGTATAGATACCTCGACGGCGGACACGAACACTGAAGCTTTCTTT.

This clone is a singleton in its sample. The rearrangement links TRBV5-4 to TRBJ1-2, with D maybe TRBD1 (5 bases). CDR3 length: 15 residues. Deletions cut 0 bases from V and 2 bases from J, with 11 bases between. CDR1 is SGHNT, CDR2 YYREEE, per germline (reference sequence). CDR3 DNA: TGTGCCAGCAGCTTGGATGGGGCAGGGAACTATGGCTACACCTTC. It specifies CASSLDGAGNYGYTF.

This clone came up a few times. The chain links TRBV4-1 to TRBJ2-7, with TRBD1 matching over 8 bases. The length of the CDR3 is 19 residues. Germline V CDR1 and CDR2: MGHRA, YSYEKL. Trimming cost V 1 base and J 2 bases; bases outside gene matches: 16. CDR3 sequence reads: CASSQATLGRGRSAYEQYF. The CDR3 region has the DNA TGCGCCAGCAGCCAAGCAACCCTGGGCAGGGGGCGATCGGCCTACGAGCAGTACTTC.

The chain joins TRBV5-4 to TRBJ1-6, with D possibly being TRBD1 (6 bases). This CDR3 has 15 residues. CDR1 SGHNT and CDR2 YYREEE come from the germline V gene (reference sequence). Trimming took off 4 bases at V and 5 bases at J, with 13 bases between the two ends. In nucleotides, the CDR3 is TGTGCCAGCAGCACCCAGACAGGCGATAATTCACCCCTCCACTTT. As protein: CASSTQTGDNSPLHF.

This chain uses TRBV29-1 with TRBJ2-3, with D possibly matching TRBD2 (6 bases). Trimming removed 7 bases at V and 2 bases at J, with 16 bases between. Germline CDR1 reads SQVTM; CDR2 reads ANQGSEA. This CDR3 spans 14 amino acids. CDR3 region: CSAAGTGLTDTQYF. The CDR3 DNA sequence: TGCAGCGCAGCCGGGACGGGACTCACAGATACGCAGTATTTT.

The chain couples TRBV19 to TRBJ1-2; 9 bases agree with TRBD1. J gave up 4 bases and V 6 bases, and 9 bases lay outside the gene matches. Germline CDR1 and CDR2: LNHDA and SQIVND (reference sequence). CDR3 size: 15 residues. CDR3 DNA: TGTGCCAGTAGGCAAGTGGGACAGGGAACCTATGGCTACACCTTC. Translation: CASRQVGQGTYGYTF.

Here the CDR3 reads CASSLASQGARYGYTF. The CDR3 DNA is TGTGCCAGCAGCTTAGCTTCGCAGGGGGCGCGGTATGGCTACACCTTC. The chain uses TRBV7-2 and TRBJ1-2, with TRBD1 matching over 8 bases. J was trimmed by 5 bases and V by 0 bases; bases with no gene match: 8. Per germline, CDR1 SGHTA and CDR2 FQGNSA. The CDR3 length is 16 residues. Based on the CDR3 plus reference TRBV7-2 and TRBJ1-2, the full variable domain is GAGVSQSPSNKVTEKGKDVELRCDPISGHTALYWYRQSLGQGLEFLIYFQGNSAPDKSGLPSDRFSAERTGGSVSTLTIQRTQQEDSAVYLCASSLASQGARYGYTFGSGTRLTVV.

The chain couples TRBV7-9 to TRBJ1-5; 7 bases are a match to TRBD1. CDR1 is SEHNR, CDR2 FQNEAQ, per germline (reference sequence). This CDR3 contains 15 residues. V gave up 5 bases and J gave up 6 bases; unmatched junction bases: 10. CDR3 bases: TGTGCCAGCAGCGTAGGAGGGACAGAGCGTCAGCCCCAGCATTTT. Translation: CASSVGGTERQPQHF.

This chain joins TRBV5-1 and TRBJ1-4, with TRBD1 identical over 7 bases. This CDR3 comprises 14 residues. Germline V gene data show CDR1 as SGHRS and CDR2 as YFSETQ. V trimming: 3 bases; J trimming: 3 bases; junction bases outside the gene matches: 2. This CDR3 is CASSSGQPNEKLFF. In DNA form, the CDR3 reads TGCGCCAGCAGCTCGGGACAGCCTAATGAAAAACTGTTTTTT.